Listed here are 4 T cell receptor beta chains from one sample, sequenced in a study of blood T cells in healthy people across ages (dated by TCRdb to 2014 to 2015). The protocol used for the library was 5' RACE. These reads were obtained on an Illumina HiSeq 2500. A second PCR of about 6 to 11 cycles was performed with a sample-barcoded 5' primer and a J-beta primer mix. Through fastp at Q25 and MiXCR, TCRdb rebuilt clones from the public reads, retaining in-frame beta chains. Records with the same CDR3 protein are collapsed into one entry carrying the most frequent genes and DNA. Present in this sample are 1.5 million or so distinct CDR3 sequences, roughly two fifths of which were seen just once. Under 5% of the sample lies in the top ten. The sequenced sample consisted of blood. The receptors here all came from a woman aged 18-29 years in good health.

The gene calls are TRBV20-1 and TRBJ2-7; D possibly matches TRBD1 or TRBD2 (5 bases each). The germline CDR1 and CDR2 sequences are DFQATT and SNEGSKA (reference sequence). The germline V and J ends were trimmed by 4 bases and 6 bases, with 13 bases remaining between them. The CDR3 length is 12 residues. The CDR3 nucleotides are TGCAGTGCTACAGCCGGTGGGGGCGAGCAGTACTTC. It encodes CSATAGGGEQYF.

This chain joins TRBV10-3 and TRBJ2-1, with TRBD2 as a possible D gene (5 bases). The CDR3 sequence is 14 residues long. Germline CDR1 is ENHRY and CDR2 is SYGVKD. V lost 3 bases, J lost 3 bases, and 9 bases lay in between. CDR3 coding DNA: TGTGCCATCAGTGACCCTGGACTCTACAATGAGCAGTTCTTC. This codes for CAISDPGLYNEQFF.

This clonotype was detected many times. The junction departs from germline at one end; a sequencing error may be responsible. J is TRBJ2-7 and V is TRBV4-2; 10 nucleotides align to TRBD2. Germline V gene data show CDR1 as LGHNA and CDR2 as YNFKEQ. This CDR3 is 14 amino acids long. CDR3 residues: CASSQGLADYEQYF. The CDR3, as DNA: TGCGCCAGCAGCCAAGGACTAGCGGATTACGAGCAGTACTTC.

The chain links TRBV2 to TRBJ2-3; D call uncertain. Germline V gives CDR1 SNHLY, CDR2 FYNNEI. This CDR3 is 15 amino acids long. V was clipped by 8 bases and J by 3 bases, with 18 bases between them. Written as DNA, the CDR3 is TGTGCCAGCGAGGAGCAAGCAACCCGTACAGATACGCAGTATTTT. Translated, it gives CASEEQATRTDTQYF.